Below are 2 T cell receptor beta chains sequenced from a single sample in a study of blood T cell repertoires in COVID-19. TCRdb's copy holds only in-frame clones and misses some; the assay was immunoSEQ multiplex PCR. The repertoire includes 250,000 to 350,000 clones, 86% of them detected once, and around 3% sits in the top ten. Sequences were obtained from peripheral blood. The source is a woman between 25 and 40 years old with active or convalescent COVID-19.

This clone has only a few counts. V is TRBV7-9 and J is TRBJ1-2; D remains ambiguous. Germline CDR1 SEHNR, CDR2 FQNEAQ (reference sequence). CDR3 size: 15 residues. The V end lost 9 bases, the J end lost 3 bases, and 20 bases lay between the germline ends. DNA for the CDR3: TGTGCCAGGATACAGAGAAAGGTTGATTACTATGGCTACACCTTC. Amino acids: CARIQRKVDYYGYTF.

The J gene is TRBJ1-5, the V gene TRBV7-2; tentatively, D is TRBD1 (6 bases). The germline V and J ends were trimmed by 4 bases and 6 bases, with 16 bases remaining between them. CDR3 length equals 15 residues. Germline V gene lookup returns CDR1 SGHTA and CDR2 FQGNSA. This chain's CDR3 is CASSSRVVTGQPQHF. For the CDR3, the DNA is TGTGCCAGCAGCTCCCGGGTCGTGACAGGTCAGCCCCAGCATTTT. Filled out from reference TRBV7-2 and TRBJ1-5, the complete variable domain reads GAGVSQSPSNKVTEKGKDVELRCDPISGHTALYWYRQSLGQGLEFLIYFQGNSAPDKSGLPSDRFSAERTGGSVSTLTIQRTQQEDSAVYLCASSSRVVTGQPQHFGDGTRLSIL.